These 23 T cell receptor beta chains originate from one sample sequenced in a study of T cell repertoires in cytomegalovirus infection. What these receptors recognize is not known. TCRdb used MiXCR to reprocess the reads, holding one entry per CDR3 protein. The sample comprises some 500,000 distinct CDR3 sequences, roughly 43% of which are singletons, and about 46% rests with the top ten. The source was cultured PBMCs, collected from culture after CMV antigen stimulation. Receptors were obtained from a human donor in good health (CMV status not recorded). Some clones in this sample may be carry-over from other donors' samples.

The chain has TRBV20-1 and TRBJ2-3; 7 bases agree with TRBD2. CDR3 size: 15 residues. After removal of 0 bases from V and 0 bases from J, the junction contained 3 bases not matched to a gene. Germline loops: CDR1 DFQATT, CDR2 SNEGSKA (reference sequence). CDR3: CSARDSGLSTDTQYF. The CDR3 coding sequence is TGCAGTGCTAGAGATAGCGGGCTTAGCACAGATACGCAGTATTTT.

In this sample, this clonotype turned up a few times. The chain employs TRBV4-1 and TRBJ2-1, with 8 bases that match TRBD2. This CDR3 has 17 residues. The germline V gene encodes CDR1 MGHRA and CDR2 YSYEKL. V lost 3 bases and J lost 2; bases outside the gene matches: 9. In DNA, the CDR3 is TGCGCCAGCAGCCACCCGCCTAGAGCGGGAGCCTACAATGAGCAGTTCTTC. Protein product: CASSHPPRAGAYNEQFF.

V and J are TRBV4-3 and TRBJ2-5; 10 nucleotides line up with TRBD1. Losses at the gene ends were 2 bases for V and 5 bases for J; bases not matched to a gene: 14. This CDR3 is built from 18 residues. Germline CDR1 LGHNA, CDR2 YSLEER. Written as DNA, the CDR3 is TGCGCCAGCAGCCAATTCCCCGACAGGGGGCGAGATAGGGAGACCCAGTACTTC. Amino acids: CASSQFPDRGRDRETQYF.

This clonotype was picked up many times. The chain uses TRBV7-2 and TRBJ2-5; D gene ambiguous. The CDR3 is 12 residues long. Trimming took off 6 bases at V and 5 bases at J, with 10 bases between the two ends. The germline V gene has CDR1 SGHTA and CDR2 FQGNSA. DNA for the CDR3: TGTGCCAGCAGGCGAGAACGGGAGACCCAGTACTTC. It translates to CASRRERETQYF.

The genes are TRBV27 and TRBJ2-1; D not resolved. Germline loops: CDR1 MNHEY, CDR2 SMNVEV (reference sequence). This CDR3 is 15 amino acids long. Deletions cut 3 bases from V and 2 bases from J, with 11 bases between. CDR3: CASSFGDQPYNEQFF. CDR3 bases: TGTGCCAGCAGTTTCGGAGACCAGCCCTACAATGAGCAGTTCTTC.

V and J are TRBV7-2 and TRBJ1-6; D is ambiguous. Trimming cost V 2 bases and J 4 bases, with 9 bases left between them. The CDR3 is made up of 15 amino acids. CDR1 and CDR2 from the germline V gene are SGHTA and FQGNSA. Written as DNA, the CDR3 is TGTGCCAGCAGCTTAATGCGACCTTATAATTCACCCCTCCACTTT. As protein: CASSLMRPYNSPLHF.

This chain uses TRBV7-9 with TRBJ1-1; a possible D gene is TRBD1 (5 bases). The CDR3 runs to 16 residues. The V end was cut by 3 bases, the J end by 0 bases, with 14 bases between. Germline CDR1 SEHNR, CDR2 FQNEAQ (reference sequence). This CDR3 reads CASSFGIRGVNTEAFF. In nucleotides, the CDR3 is TGTGCCAGCAGCTTCGGGATCCGGGGGGTGAACACTGAAGCTTTCTTT.

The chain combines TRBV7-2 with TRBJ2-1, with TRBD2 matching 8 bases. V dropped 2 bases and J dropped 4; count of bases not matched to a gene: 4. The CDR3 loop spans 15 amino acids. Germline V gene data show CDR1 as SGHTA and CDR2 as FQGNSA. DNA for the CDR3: TGTGCCAGCAGCTTAAGAAGCGGGGGTTACAATGAGCAGTTCTTC. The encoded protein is CASSLRSGGYNEQFF.

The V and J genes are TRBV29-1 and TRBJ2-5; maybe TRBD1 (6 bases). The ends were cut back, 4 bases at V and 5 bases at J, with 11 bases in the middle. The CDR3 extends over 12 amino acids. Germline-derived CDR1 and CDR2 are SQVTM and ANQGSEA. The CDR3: CSVGPQGETQYF. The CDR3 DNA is TGCAGCGTTGGACCCCAGGGGGAGACCCAGTACTTC.

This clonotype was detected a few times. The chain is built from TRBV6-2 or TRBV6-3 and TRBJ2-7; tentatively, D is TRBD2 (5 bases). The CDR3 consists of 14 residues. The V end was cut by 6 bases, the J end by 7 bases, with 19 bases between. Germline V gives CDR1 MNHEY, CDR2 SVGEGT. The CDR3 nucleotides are TGTGCCAGCAGGCGGGCCGGGGAAACTTTTGAGCAGTACTTC. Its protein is CASRRAGETFEQYF.

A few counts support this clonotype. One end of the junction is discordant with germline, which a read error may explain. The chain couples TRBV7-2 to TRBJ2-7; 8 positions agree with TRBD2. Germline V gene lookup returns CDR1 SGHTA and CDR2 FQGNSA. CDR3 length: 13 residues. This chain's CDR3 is CASRLGTSYEQYF. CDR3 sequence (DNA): TGTGCCAGCAGGTTAGGGACTAGCTACGAGCAGTACTTC.

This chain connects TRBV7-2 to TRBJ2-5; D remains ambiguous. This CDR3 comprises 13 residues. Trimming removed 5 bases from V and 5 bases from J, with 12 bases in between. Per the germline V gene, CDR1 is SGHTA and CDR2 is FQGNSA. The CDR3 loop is CASSPKNGETQYF. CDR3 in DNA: TGTGCCAGCAGCCCCAAGAATGGGGAGACCCAGTACTTC.

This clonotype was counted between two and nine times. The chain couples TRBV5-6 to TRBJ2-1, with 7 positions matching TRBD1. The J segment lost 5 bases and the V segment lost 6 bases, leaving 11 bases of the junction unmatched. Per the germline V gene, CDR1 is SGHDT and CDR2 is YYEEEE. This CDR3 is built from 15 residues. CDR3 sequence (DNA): TGTGCCAGCAAGTACCGACAGGGAATAAACAATGAGCAGTTCTTC. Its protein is CASKYRQGINNEQFF.

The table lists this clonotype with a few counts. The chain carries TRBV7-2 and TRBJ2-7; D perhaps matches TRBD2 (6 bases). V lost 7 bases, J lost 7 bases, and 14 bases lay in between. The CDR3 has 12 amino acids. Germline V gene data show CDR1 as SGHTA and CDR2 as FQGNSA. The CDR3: CASTGGLGEQYF. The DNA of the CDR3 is TGTGCCAGCACCGGGGGATTAGGGGAGCAGTACTTC.

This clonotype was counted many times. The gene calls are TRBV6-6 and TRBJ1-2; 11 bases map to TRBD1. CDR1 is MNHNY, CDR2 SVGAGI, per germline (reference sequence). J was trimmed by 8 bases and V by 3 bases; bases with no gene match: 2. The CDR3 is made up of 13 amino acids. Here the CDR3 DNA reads TGTGCCAGCAGTTATAGGACAGGGGGCGGCTACACCTTC. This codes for CASSYRTGGGYTF.

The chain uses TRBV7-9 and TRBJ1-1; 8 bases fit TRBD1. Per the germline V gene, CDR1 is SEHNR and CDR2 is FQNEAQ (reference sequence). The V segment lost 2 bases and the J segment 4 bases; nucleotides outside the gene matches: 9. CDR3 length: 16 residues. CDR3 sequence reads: CASSLNSGGAVTEAFF. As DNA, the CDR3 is TGTGCCAGCAGCTTAAATTCAGGGGGCGCGGTCACTGAAGCTTTCTTT.

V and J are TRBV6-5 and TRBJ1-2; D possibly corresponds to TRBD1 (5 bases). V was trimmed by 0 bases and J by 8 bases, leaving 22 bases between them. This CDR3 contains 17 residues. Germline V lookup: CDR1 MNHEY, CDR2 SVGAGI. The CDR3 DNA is TGTGCCAGCAGTTACTCGAATTTAGAAAACAGGCCTACCGGCTACACCTTC. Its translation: CASSYSNLENRPTGYTF.

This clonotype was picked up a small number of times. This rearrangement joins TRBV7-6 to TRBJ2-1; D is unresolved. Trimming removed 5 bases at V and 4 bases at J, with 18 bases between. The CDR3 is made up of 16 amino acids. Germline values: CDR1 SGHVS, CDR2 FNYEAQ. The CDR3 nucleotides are TGTGCCAGCAGCCCGAGACTCTTGGCTGGTTACAATGAGCAGTTCTTC. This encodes CASSPRLLAGYNEQFF.

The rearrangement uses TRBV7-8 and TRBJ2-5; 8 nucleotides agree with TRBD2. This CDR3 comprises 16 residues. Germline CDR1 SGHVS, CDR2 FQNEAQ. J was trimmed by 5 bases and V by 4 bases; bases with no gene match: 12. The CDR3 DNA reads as TGTGCCAGCAGCTCCCGGGGAGCGGGAGTGGGGGAGACCCAGTACTTC. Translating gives CASSSRGAGVGETQYF.

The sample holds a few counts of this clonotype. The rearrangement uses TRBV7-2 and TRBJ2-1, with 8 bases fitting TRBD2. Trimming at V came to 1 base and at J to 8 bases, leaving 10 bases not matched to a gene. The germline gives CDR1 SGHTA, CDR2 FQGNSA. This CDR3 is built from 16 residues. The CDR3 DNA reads TGTGCCAGCAGCTTAGTTGGCGGGAGGCTTGCCCATGAGCAGTTCTTC. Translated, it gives CASSLVGGRLAHEQFF.

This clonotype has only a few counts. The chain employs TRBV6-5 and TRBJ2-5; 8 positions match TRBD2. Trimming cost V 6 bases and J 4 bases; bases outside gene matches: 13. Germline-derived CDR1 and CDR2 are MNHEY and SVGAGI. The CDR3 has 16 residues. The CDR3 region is CASRTSGGGNGETQYF. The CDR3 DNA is TGTGCCAGCAGAACCAGCGGGGGAGGGAATGGAGAGACCCAGTACTTC.

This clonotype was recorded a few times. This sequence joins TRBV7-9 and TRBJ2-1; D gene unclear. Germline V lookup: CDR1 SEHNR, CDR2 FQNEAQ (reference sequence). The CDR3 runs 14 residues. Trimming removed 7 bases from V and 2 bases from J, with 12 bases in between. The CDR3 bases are TGTGCCAGCACTCCGCCCCCAACCTACAATGAGCAGTTCTTC. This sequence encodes CASTPPPTYNEQFF.

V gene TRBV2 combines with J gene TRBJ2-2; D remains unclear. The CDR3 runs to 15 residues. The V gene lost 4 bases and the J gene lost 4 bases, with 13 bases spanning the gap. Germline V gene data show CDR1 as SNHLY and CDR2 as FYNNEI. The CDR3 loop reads CASSGPAIGTGELFF. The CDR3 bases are TGTGCCAGCAGTGGACCGGCGATAGGCACCGGGGAGCTGTTTTTT. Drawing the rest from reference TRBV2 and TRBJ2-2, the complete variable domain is EPEVTQTPSHQVTQMGQEVILRCVPISNHLYFYWYRQILGQKVEFLVSFYNNEISEKSEIFDDQFSVERPDGSNFTLKIRSTKLEDSAMYFCASSGPAIGTGELFFGEGSRLTVL.